This entry features one T cell receptor (beta chain) sequence. The data derive from a study of blood T cell repertoires in COVID-19. Generated by immunoSEQ multiplex PCR, the TCRdb table keeps only in-frame clones and is missing some. Altogether under 200,000 clones are present, 75% to 85% being singletons, with the ten largest covering 3% to 4%. Sequencing was performed on PBMCs or T cells enriched from blood (not recorded which). This receptor was taken from a woman aged 55-69 years who had recovered from COVID-19.

In DNA, the CDR3 is TGTGCCAGCTCCCACACAACAGATACGCAGTATTTT. Its protein is CASSHTTDTQYF. J is TRBJ2-3 and V is TRBV18; D is unresolved. The germline V gene encodes CDR1 KGHSH and CDR2 LQKENI. Trimming took 6 bases from V and 3 from J, leaving 7 bases between them. The CDR3 has 12 amino acids.